There are many counts of the clone carrying this TCR beta chain. Its antigen is unknown. Germline CDR1 and CDR2: SGHVS and FNYEAQ. The CDR3 spans 16 residues. V gave up 4 bases and J gave up 5 bases; unmatched junction bases: 9. The entry originates in a study of regulatory T cells in long-lasting Graves disease. As for the study in general: Patients met the persistent Graves' disease definition after over 5 years of antithyroid drugs with positive TSH receptor antibodies. The study's findings and limits: Comparison showed that persistent patients shared more public clonotypes (about 2,700) than new patients (about 880). When disease was persistent, TRBV28, TRBJ1-2 and TRBJ2-5 were the favored segments.

Both iRepertoire HTBI primers and Arm-PCR of CDR3 regions were used to build the TCR beta libraries. MiXCR, run by TCRdb on the multiplex PCR reads, gives a single entry per CDR3 protein. The sample lists around 460,000 distinct CDR3 sequences, roughly 21% occurring once. The sample's time point: persistent/refractory GD, antithyroid drugs over 5 years with positive TRAb. PBMC-derived RNA was used for the TCR library. The V gene is TRBV7-6, the J gene TRBJ2-5; 11 nucleotides align to TRBD2. The sample was peripheral blood mononuclear cells (PBMCs), taken when the disease was refractory, from a patient treated with antithyroid drugs. This clonotype was obtained from a female donor with Graves disease. CDR3 sequence reads: CASSSTVLAGVETQYF. For the CDR3, the DNA is TGTGCCAGCAGCTCTACTGTACTAGCGGGAGTGGAGACCCAGTACTTC.